This T cell receptor (beta chain) was sequenced for a study of CD8 T cells in ankylosing spondylitis. Study observations and caveats: A CD8+ phenotype characterized the disease-linked clones, which were relatively rare in peripheral blood. Typical of ankylosing spondylitis blood, it appeared, was a TCR beta motif of fewer than ten highly homologous variants. Previously reported in reactive arthritis synovial fluid and blood were some of the motif variants.

Quantitative 5'-RACE was performed with molecular barcodes, and it yielded the TCR beta libraries. TCRdb redid the calling of the 5' RACE reads with MiXCR, one entry per CDR3 protein. Here the sample spans roughly 180,000 distinct CDR3 sequences, 9.5% to 15% being singletons. Trimming removed 1 base from V and 1 base from J, with 11 bases in between. The CDR3 extends over 17 amino acids. CDR1 is SGHVS, CDR2 FNYEAQ, per germline. Comment on this clonotype: Antigen unknown.

The sample was blood, either unsorted or a sorted T cell fraction (not recorded which). The clonotype originates from a male donor with ankylosing spondylitis or in good health (not recorded which). The rearrangement uses TRBV7-6 and TRBJ2-6; D remains ambiguous. The CDR3 DNA sequence: TGTGCCAGCAGCTTAGTAGCCCAAGAATCTGGGGCCAACGTCCTGACTTTC. Protein: CASSLVAQESGANVLTF.